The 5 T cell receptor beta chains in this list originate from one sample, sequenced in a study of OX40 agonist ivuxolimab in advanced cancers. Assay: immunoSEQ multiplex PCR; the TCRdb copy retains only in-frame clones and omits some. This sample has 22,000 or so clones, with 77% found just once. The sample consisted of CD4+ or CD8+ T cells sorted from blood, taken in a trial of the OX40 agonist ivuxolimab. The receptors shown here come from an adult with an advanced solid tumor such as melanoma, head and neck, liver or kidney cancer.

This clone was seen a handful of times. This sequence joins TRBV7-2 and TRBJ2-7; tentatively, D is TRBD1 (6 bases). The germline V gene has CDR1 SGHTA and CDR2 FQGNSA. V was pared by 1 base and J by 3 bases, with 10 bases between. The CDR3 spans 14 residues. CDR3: CASSLGTESYEQYF. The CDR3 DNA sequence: TGTGCCAGCAGCTTAGGGACAGAAAGCTACGAGCAGTACTTC. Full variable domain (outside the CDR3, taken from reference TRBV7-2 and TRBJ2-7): GAGVSQSPSNKVTEKGKDVELRCDPISGHTALYWYRQSLGQGLEFLIYFQGNSAPDKSGLPSDRFSAERTGGSVSTLTIQRTQQEDSAVYLCASSLGTESYEQYFGPGTRLTVT.

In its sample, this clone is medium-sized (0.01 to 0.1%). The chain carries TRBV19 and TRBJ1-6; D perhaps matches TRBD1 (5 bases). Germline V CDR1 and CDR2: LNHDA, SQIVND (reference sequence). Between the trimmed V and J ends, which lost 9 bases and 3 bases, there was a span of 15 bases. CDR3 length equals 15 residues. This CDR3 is CASGPRDGYNSPLHF. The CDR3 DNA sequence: TGTGCCAGCGGCCCCCGGGACGGCTATAATTCACCCCTCCACTTT.

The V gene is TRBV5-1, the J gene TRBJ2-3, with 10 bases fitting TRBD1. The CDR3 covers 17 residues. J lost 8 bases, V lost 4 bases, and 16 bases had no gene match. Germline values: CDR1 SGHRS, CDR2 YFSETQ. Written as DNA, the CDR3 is TGCGCCAGCAGCCTCGCACCGGGACAGGGGATTGTGGGTACGCAGTATTTT. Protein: CASSLAPGQGIVGTQYF.

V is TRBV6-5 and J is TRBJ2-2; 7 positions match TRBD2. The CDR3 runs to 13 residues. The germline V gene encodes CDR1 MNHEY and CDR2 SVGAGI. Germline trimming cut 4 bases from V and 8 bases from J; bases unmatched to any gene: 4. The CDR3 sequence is CASSFRDYGELFF. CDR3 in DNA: TGTGCCAGCAGTTTCCGGGACTATGGGGAGCTGTTTTTT.

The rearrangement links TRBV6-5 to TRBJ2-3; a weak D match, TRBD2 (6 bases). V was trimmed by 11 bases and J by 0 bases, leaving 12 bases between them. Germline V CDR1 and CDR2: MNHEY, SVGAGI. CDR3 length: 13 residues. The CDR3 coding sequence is TGTGCCGTCCATCGGGGGAGCACAGATACGCAGTATTTT. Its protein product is CAVHRGSTDTQYF.